The rows below give T cell receptor beta chains drawn from one sample of a study of CD8+ T cells in alopecia areata. The assay was immunoSEQ multiplex PCR, and TCRdb's table has in-frame clones only and misses some. The top ten clones hold about 1.3% of a sample with 150,000 to 200,000 clones, around 60% of them seen once. Source: CD4+ T cells sorted from blood, taken at approximately week 50, from a patient treated with tofacitinib. The source of these receptors is a human donor with alopecia areata. CDR3s include the opening cysteine and the closing phenylalanine or tryptophan. The order of the fields is J gene, V gene, clone size, D gene, CDR3 protein, CDR3 DNA. A D gene is named only where the DNA matches it firmly. Size values are once, few and many counts, or a class for expanded clones, and some rows have none.

J gene: TRBJ2-7; V gene: TRBV7-9; clone size: .; D gene: TRBD1; CDR3 protein: CASSNPGQGYEQYF; CDR3 DNA: TGTGCCAGCAGCAATCCGGGACAGGGGTACGAGCAGTACTTC
J gene: TRBJ1-1; V gene: TRBV29-1; clone size: .; D gene: .; CDR3 protein: CSVVGQRVNTEAFF; CDR3 DNA: TGCAGCGTCGTGGGACAAAGGGTCAACACTGAAGCTTTCTTT
J gene: TRBJ2-3; V gene: TRBV6-4; clone size: .; D gene: .; CDR3 protein: CASSAQGGTQYF; CDR3 DNA: TGTGCCAGCAGTGCACAGGGAGGTACGCAGTATTTT
J gene: TRBJ2-7; V gene: TRBV5-1; clone size: .; D gene: .; CDR3 protein: CASSLQADSYEQYF; CDR3 DNA: TGCGCCAGCAGCTTGCAAGCAGACTCCTACGAGCAGTACTTC
J gene: TRBJ2-3; V gene: TRBV7-2; clone size: many; D gene: .; CDR3 protein: CASTSSAGLSTDTQYF; CDR3 DNA: TGTGCCAGCACCTCTAGCGCGGGCCTGAGCACAGATACGCAGTATTTT
J gene: TRBJ1-3; V gene: TRBV29-1; clone size: .; D gene: .; CDR3 protein: CSVEGQRSSGNTIYF; CDR3 DNA: TGCAGCGTTGAAGGCCAACGGAGCTCTGGAAACACCATATATTTT
J gene: TRBJ2-3; V gene: TRBV5-4; clone size: .; D gene: .; CDR3 protein: CASSLRTQRQNPTDTQYF; CDR3 DNA: TGTGCCAGCAGCTTGCGGACCCAACGACAGAACCCTACAGATACGCAGTATTTT
J gene: TRBJ1-6; V gene: TRBV5-1; clone size: .; D gene: TRBD1; CDR3 protein: CASTDRVSPLHF; CDR3 DNA: TGCGCCAGCACCGACAGGGTTTCACCCCTCCACTTT
J gene: TRBJ1-6; V gene: TRBV27; clone size: once; D gene: .; CDR3 protein: CASSFLLSSYNSPLHF; CDR3 DNA: TGTGCCAGCAGTTTCCTCCTGAGCTCCTATAATTCACCCCTCCACTTT
J gene: TRBJ2-7; V gene: TRBV10-3; clone size: .; D gene: .; CDR3 protein: CAISEPGLLYEQYF; CDR3 DNA: TGTGCCATCAGTGAGCCGGGACTTTTATACGAGCAGTACTTC
J gene: TRBJ2-3; V gene: TRBV7-9; clone size: few; D gene: .; CDR3 protein: CASSSLTGTDTQYF; CDR3 DNA: TGTGCCAGCAGCTCCCTAACAGGCACAGATACGCAGTATTTT
J gene: TRBJ2-3; V gene: TRBV11-2; clone size: few; D gene: .; CDR3 protein: CASSPLWVPSTDTQYF; CDR3 DNA: TGTGCCAGCAGCCCCCTTTGGGTCCCATCCACAGATACGCAGTATTTT
J gene: TRBJ2-7; V gene: TRBV19; clone size: many; D gene: .; CDR3 protein: CAQGSPYEQYF; CDR3 DNA: TGTGCCCAAGGCAGCCCCTACGAGCAGTACTTC